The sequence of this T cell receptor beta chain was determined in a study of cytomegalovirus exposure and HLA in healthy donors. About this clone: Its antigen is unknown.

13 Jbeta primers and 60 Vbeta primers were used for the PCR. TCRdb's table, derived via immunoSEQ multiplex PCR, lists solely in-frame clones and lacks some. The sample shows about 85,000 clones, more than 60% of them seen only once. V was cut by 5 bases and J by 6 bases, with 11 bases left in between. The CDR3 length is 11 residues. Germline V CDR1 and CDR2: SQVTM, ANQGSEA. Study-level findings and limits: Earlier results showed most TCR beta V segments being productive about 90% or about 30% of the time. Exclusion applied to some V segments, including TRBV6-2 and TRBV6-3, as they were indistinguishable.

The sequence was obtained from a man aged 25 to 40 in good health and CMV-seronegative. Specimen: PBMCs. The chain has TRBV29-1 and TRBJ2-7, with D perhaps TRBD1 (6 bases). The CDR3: CSVRVGGEQYF. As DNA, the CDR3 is TGCAGCGTTAGAGTAGGGGGCGAGCAGTACTTC.